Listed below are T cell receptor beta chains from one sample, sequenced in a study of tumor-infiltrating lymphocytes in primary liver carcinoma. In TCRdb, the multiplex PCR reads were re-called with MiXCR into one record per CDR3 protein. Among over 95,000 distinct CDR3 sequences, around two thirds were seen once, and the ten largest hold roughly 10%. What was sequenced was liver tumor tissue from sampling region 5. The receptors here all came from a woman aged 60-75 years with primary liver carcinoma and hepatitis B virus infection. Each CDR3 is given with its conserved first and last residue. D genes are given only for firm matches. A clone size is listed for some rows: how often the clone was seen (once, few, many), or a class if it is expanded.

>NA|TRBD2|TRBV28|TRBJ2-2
CASSSPSGQHTGDLFF
TGTGCCAGCAGTTCCCCTAGCGGCCAACACACCGGGGATCTGTTTTTT
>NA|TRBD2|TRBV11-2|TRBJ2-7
CASSLDGPSGLYEQYF
TGCGCCAGCAGCTTAGATGGGCCTAGCGGGCTCTACGAGCAATACTTC
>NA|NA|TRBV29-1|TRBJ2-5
CSGTPGAQWETQYF
TGCAGCGGGACACCGGGGGCTCAATGGGAGACCCAGTACTTC
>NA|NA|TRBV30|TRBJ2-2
CAWSRALGLGTGELFF
TGTGCCTGGAGTAGGGCCCTAGGATTGGGCACCGGGGAGCTGTTTTTT
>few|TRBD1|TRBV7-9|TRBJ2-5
CASSLVRLGDREEGTQYF
TGTGCCAGCAGCTTGGTCCGGTTGGGGGACAGGGAGGAAGGGACCCAGTACTTC
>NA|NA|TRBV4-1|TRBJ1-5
CASSQDFKTGGRNQSQHF
TGCGCCAGCAGTCAAGATTTTAAAACAGGAGGGCGCAATCAGTCCCAGCATTTT
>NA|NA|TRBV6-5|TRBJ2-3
CASSFASEDTQYF
TGTGCCAGCAGTTTCGCATCCGAGGATACGCAATATTTT
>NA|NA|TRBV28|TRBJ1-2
CASSDMGPSGYTF
TGTGCCAGCAGTGACATGGGCCCAAGCGGCTACACCTTC
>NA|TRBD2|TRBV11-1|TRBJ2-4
CASSSRRTSGNKNIRYF
TGTGCCAGCAGCTCGAGAAGGACTAGTGGTAACAAAAACATTCGGTACTTC
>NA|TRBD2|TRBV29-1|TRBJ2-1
CSVNPELAVVEQFF
TGCAGCGTTAACCCGGAACTAGCGGTCGTTGAGCAATTCTTC
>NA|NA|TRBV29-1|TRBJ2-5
CSVRRGSGEAQYF
TGCAGCGTTCGGCGAGGGAGTGGGGAGGCCCAGTACTTC
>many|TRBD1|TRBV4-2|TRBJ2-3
CASSQEGTGSRTDTQYF
TGTGCCAGCAGCCAAGAGGGGACAGGGTCTCGCACAGATACGCAGTATTTT
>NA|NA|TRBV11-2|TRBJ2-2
CTSSLQVTGLNTGKLFF
TGTACCAGCAGCTTACAGGTGACAGGCTTGAACACCGGGAAGCTGTTTTTT
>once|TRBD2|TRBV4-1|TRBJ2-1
CASSQGVWRESDEQFF
TGCGCCAGCAGCCAAGGTGTATGGCGGGAGTCCGATGAGCAGTTCTTC
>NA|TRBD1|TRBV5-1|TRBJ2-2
CASSSSYQGALSGELFF
TGCGCCAGCAGCTCGTCATATCAGGGGGCCCTAAGCGGGGAGCTGTTTTTT
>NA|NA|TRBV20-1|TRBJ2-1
CSANPRGLYNEQFF
TGCAGTGCTAATCCCAGGGGCCTATACAATGAGCAGTTCTTC
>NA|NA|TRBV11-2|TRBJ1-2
CTSSLDRDYGYTF
TGTACCAGCAGCTTAGACAGAGACTATGGCTACACCTTC
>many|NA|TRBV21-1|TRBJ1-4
CASSKEEGEETGSNEKLFF
TGTGCCAGCAGCAAAGAAGAAGGAGAGGAGACAGGATCTAATGAAAAACTGTTTTTT
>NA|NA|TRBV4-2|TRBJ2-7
CASSQDYRPYEQYF
TGTGCCAGCAGCCAAGATTACCGCCCCTACGAGCAGTACTTC
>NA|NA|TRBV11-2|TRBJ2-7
CVSSRTEGLAEQHF
TGTGTCAGCAGCCGTACGGAAGGTCTAGCCGAGCAGCACTTC
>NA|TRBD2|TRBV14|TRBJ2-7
CASNPRLAGEQYF
TGTGCCAGCAACCCTAGACTAGCGGGCGAGCAGTACTTC
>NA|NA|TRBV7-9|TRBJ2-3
CAGSFNTDTQYF
TGTGCCGGCAGCTTCAACACAGATACGCAGTATTTC
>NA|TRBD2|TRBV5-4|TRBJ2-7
CASSPPGSGRVYELYF
TGTGCCAGCAGCCCACCGGGTAGCGGGAGGGTGTACGAGCTGTACTTC
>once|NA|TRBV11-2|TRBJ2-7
CASSFRYAYEEYF
TGTGCCAGCAGCTTCCGCTATGCCTACGAGGAGTACTTC
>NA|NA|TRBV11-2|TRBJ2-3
CASSLRSGYDSDTQYF
TGTGCCAGCAGCTTAAGATCGGGATATGACTCAGATACGCAGTATTTT